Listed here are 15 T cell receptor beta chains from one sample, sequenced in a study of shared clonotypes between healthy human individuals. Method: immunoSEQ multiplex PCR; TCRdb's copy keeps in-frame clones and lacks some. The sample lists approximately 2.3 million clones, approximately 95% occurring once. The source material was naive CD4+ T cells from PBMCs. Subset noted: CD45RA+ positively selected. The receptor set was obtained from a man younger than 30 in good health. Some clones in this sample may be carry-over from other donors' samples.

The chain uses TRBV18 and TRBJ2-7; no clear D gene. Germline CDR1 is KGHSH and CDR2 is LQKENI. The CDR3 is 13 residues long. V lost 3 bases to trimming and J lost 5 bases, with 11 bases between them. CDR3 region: CASSPNSIDEQYF. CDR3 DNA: TGTGCCAGCTCACCCAATAGTATCGACGAGCAGTACTTC.

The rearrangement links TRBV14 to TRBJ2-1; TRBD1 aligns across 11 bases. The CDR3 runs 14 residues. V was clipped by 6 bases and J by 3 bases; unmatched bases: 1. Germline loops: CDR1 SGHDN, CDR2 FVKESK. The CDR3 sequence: CASRGTGGYNEQFF. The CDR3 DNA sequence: TGTGCCAGCAGAGGGACAGGGGGCTACAATGAGCAGTTCTTC.

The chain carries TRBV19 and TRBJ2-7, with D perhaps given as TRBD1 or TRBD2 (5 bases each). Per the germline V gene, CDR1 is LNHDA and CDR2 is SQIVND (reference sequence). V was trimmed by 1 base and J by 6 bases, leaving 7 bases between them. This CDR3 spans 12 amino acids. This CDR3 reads CASSIGGREQYF. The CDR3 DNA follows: TGTGCCAGTAGTATAGGGGGACGCGAGCAGTACTTC.

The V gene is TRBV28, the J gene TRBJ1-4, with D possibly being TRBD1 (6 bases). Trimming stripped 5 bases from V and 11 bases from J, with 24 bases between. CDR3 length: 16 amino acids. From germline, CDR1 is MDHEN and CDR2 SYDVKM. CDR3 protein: CASSPRRGGAVVKLFF. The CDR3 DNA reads TGTGCCAGCAGTCCGCGCCGGGGGGGGGCGGTGGTGAAACTGTTTTTT.

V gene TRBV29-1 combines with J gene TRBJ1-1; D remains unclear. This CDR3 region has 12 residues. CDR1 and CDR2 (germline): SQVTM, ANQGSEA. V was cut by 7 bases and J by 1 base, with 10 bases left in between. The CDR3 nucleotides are TGCAGCGCTTGGACGGGGAACACTGAAGCTTTCTTT. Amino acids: CSAWTGNTEAFF. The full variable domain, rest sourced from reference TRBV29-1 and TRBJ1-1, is SAVISQKPSRDICQRGTSLTIQCQVDSQVTMMFWYRQQPGQSLTLIATANQGSEATYESGFVIDKFPISRPNLTFSTLTVSNMSPEDSSIYLCSAWTGNTEAFFGQGTRLTVV.

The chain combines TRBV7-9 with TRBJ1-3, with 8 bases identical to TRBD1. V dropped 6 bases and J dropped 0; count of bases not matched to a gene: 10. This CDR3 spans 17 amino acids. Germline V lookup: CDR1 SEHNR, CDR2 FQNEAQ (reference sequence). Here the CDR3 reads CASRTKTGAPSGNTIYF. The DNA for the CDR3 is TGTGCCAGCAGAACCAAGACAGGGGCCCCCTCTGGAAACACCATATATTTT.

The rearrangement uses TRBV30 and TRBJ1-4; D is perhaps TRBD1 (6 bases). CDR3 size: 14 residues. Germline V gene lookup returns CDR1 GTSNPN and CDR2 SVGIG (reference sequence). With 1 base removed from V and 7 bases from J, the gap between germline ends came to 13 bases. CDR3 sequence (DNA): TGTGCCTGGAGTGAACAGGGATACGTTGAAAAACTGTTTTTT. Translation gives CAWSEQGYVEKLFF.

The CDR3 reads CASSFRDFTEAFF. The CDR3, as DNA: TGTGCCAGCAGCTTTAGGGATTTCACTGAAGCTTTCTTT. V usage is TRBV7-9 and J usage is TRBJ1-1; D not resolved. V was shortened by 3 bases and J by 4 bases, with 9 bases between the two germline ends. The CDR3 consists of 13 residues. CDR1 and CDR2 from the germline V gene are SEHNR and FQNEAQ (reference sequence).

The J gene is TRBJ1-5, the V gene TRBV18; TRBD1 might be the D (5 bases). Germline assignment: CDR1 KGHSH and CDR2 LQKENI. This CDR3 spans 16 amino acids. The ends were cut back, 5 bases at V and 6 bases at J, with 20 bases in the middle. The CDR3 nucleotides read TGTGCCAGCTCAAACCCTTACTCAGGGTATCCTCAGCCCCAGCATTTT. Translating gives CASSNPYSGYPQPQHF.

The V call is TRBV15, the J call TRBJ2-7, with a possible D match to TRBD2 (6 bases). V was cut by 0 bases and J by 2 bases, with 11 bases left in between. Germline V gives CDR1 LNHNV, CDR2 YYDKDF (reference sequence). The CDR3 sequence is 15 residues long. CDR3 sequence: CATSRDGRGTYEQYF. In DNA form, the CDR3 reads TGTGCCACCAGCAGAGATGGTCGGGGGACCTACGAGCAGTACTTC.

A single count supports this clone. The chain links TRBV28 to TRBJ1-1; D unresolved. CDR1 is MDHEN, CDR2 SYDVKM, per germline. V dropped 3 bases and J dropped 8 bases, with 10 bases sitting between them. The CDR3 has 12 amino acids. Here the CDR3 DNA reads TGTGCCAGCAGTTTGATTAATAAGGAAGCTTTCTTT. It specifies CASSLINKEAFF.

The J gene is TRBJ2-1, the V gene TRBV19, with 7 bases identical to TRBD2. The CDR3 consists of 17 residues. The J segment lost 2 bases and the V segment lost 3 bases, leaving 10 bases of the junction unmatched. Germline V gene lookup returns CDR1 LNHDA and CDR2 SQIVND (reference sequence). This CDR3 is CASSIEPSREAYNEQFF. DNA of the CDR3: TGTGCCAGTAGTATTGAACCCAGCCGGGAGGCCTACAATGAGCAGTTCTTC.

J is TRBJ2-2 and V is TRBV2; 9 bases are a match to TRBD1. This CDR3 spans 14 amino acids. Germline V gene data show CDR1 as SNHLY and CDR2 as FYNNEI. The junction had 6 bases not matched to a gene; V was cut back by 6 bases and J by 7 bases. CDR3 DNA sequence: TGTGCCAGCAGGACAGGGGGAGGAGGCGGGGAGCTGTTTTTT. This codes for CASRTGGGGGELFF. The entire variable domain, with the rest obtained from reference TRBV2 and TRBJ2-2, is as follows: EPEVTQTPSHQVTQMGQEVILRCVPISNHLYFYWYRQILGQKVEFLVSFYNNEISEKSEIFDDQFSVERPDGSNFTLKIRSTKLEDSAMYFCASRTGGGGGELFFGEGSRLTVL.

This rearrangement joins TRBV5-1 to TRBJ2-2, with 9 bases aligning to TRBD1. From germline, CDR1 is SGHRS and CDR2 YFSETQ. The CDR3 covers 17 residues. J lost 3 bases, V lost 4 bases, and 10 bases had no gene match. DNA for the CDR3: TGCGCCAGCAGCCCGGGCGCGGGACAGGGTGACACCGGGGAGCTGTTTTTT. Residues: CASSPGAGQGDTGELFF.

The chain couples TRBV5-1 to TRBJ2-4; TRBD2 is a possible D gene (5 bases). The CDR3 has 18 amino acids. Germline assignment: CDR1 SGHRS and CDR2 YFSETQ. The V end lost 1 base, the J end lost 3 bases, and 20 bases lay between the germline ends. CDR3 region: CASSLKDGGVGVKNIQYF. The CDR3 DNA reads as TGCGCCAGCAGCTTGAAGGACGGAGGAGTTGGGGTCAAAAACATTCAGTACTTC.